This T cell receptor beta chain was sequenced for a study of regulatory T cells in long-lasting Graves disease (TCRdb year 2021). Background for the entire study: Patients with newly diagnosed Graves' disease had been on antithyroid drugs for under 3 months. The study was conducted in China and was registered as a clinical trial. A total of about 33 samples underwent TCR sequencing, from some 13 patients with persistent Graves' disease and roughly 20 patients with newly diagnosed Graves' disease. Persistent Graves' disease patients were compared with newly diagnosed Graves' disease patients by peripheral blood TCR sequencing and RNA sequencing. General conclusions and limits of the study: More public clonotypes were shared among persistent patients (roughly 2,900) than among newly diagnosed patients (966). Only peripheral blood was studied, because thyroid tissue, the primary lesion, was inaccessible. Lower TCR Shannon entropy and fewer highly expanded clones were observed in persistent Graves' disease patients than in newly diagnosed patients, which suggested clonal expansion. The small sample size was acknowledged by the authors as a limitation that may reduce accuracy. Sequencing and analysis were limited to the TCR beta chain. TRBV28, TRBJ1-2 and TRBJ2-5 were preferentially used in persistent disease, while TRBV20-1 and TRBJ2-1 were favored in newly diagnosed disease.

This clonotype was seen ten or more times. Its antigen has not been determined. One base away there is no much larger clone; base qualities are not given. Library creation used multiplex PCR. Sequencer: Illumina HiSeq 4000. iRepertoire HTBI primers and Arm-PCR amplification of CDR3 regions were used to construct TCR beta libraries. Gel purification was performed on PCR products prior to sequencing. The study's processing was this. Gene usage analysis of CDR3 amino acid clonotypes used the 55 to 65 TRBV and around 13 TRBJ segments found across samples. COPE and FqMerger were used to merge the filtered high-quality paired reads into contigs. BLAST was used to align contigs to the IMGT TRBV, TRBD and TRBJ reference genes, and CDR3 was defined following IMGT. Any clonotype with a frequency above 0.1% was counted as a highly expanded clone. Shannon entropy was used to measure repertoire diversity, and the Gini coefficient was used to measure V-J evenness. A clonotype was considered public if more than one individual shared it. Clones were called with MiXCR by TCRdb after fastp trimmed the public reads at Q25, and only in-frame beta chains were retained. Each CDR3 protein appears once, grouped with its most common genes and DNA. The V and J calls were not made by the authors but by TCRdb's processing. Within this sample are 420,000 or so distinct CDR3 sequences, with over 15% of them counted one time only. Jointly, the top ten make up about 25% of the sample.

The sample's time point label, in plain terms: newly diagnosed GD, antithyroid drugs for less than 3 months. RNA was extracted from PBMCs in TRIzol for both TCR sequencing and RNA sequencing. Graves' disease was diagnosed according to American Thyroid Association guidelines. The patients came from an endocrinology department in Xi'an, China. From each patient, around 8.3 milliliters of peripheral blood was collected into an EDTA anticoagulant tube. Ficoll Paque Plus density gradient separation was used to isolate PBMCs, and no further T cell sorting was performed. RNA quality was checked with an Agilent 2100 Bioanalyzer and agarose gel, and concentration with a NanoDrop 2000. In the germline V gene (reference sequence), CDR1 corresponds to SEHNR and CDR2 to FQNEAQ. V ends up 1 base short and J 7 bases short, with an unmatched junction base count of 0. The CDR3 has 12 amino acids, counting the end cysteine and phenylalanine. Just CDR3 DNA is preserved here, 36 bases in frame from base 1.

A further study also used this sample, focusing on T cells in Graves' hyperthyroidism and ophthalmopathy. As noted in the second study: Stable Graves' hyperthyroidism was defined as no progression to ophthalmopathy during 18 months of follow-up. Hyperthyroidism patients were aged 18 to 65 years and newly diagnosed, with disease duration of less than 2 months. Any patient with an uncontrolled infection, another autoimmune disease, pregnancy or lactation was excluded. Clinical symptoms, serum thyroxine and TRAb, thyroid ultrasound, and orbital computed tomography formed the basis for the diagnoses. The first round of RT-PCR for the TCR CDR3 was performed with the HTBI primer set and the Qiagen OneStep RT-PCR kit. Blood samples also contained most of the expanded thyroid clonotypes (frequency above 0.001), which suggests that blood repertoires may reflect thyroid immune responses. Ophthalmopathy was separated from stable hyperthyroidism by a 13 V-J signature model, with approximately 90% sensitivity and about 81% specificity obtained in cross-validation and 80%/75% obtained in testing. In validation, progression to ophthalmopathy was predicted by the model with 70.59% sensitivity and roughly 76% specificity, a median of about 6 months before onset. To identify TCR V-J signatures that set the groups apart, the researchers used a discovery cohort of about a hundred patients, made up of under 50 with Graves' ophthalmopathy and 57 with stable Graves' hyperthyroidism. Whether ophthalmopathy could be predicted prospectively was tested in an independent validation cohort made up of 18 hyperthyroidism patients plus 17 patients who later progressed to ophthalmopathy. For training and testing, the roughly 100 patients in the discovery cohort were randomly divided in a 7:3 ratio. In addition, the study compared T-cell repertoires in thyroid tissue and in blood from roughly 6 Graves' hyperthyroidism patients. Once sampling was done, hyperthyroidism patients were given methimazole at a starting dose of 30 mg daily, whereas ophthalmopathy patients were given high-dose intravenous methylprednisolone. A second multiplex PCR round built the libraries, followed by size selection and purification. Paired-end sequencing of the libraries was performed with 100 bp reads on an Illumina HiSeq2000. SOAPnuke was used to process the raw data, throwing out any read that contained adapters or uncalled bases, had a mean Phred below 15, or lacked an exact constant-primer or identifier match. High-quality paired reads were merged with COPE v1.2.5, and unique nucleotide sequences were defined as clonotypes. Clonotypes were aligned to IMGT TRBV, TRBD and TRBJ reference segments using MiTCR v1.1. The analysis was restricted to V-J combinations with a frequency above 0.0001, which together covered 99.2% of the repertoires. The TCS score was defined as F50 (clonal expansion) divided by E x V (chaos), with BLOSUM62-based TCRdist calculated between CDR3 peptides within each V-J. Welch's t-statistics and random forest reduced roughly 500 V-J features to roughly 13, which were used in a naive Bayes classifier (R e1071). No statistical method was used to set the sample size in advance, and investigators knew the group allocation. The paper reports TCR Vbeta CDR3 sequencing of roughly 140 peripheral blood samples: approximately 43 ophthalmopathy, some 80 hyperthyroidism and around 17 progressor patients.

The rearranged segments are TRBV7-9 and TRBJ1-2; 7 bases in the middle match TRBD1. The sequencing here drew on peripheral blood mononuclear cells (PBMCs), taken at new diagnosis, from a patient treated with antithyroid drugs. This TCR was sampled from a woman under 30 with Graves disease. Donor details come from another sample of the same person, matched by shared clones. The CDR3 protein: CASSLDRGGYTF. The bases read TGTGCCAGCAGCTTAGACAGGGGTGGCTACACCTTC.